The next 13 T cell receptor beta chains were all read from a single sample in a study of lymphopenia after photon versus proton radiotherapy. Some clones are missing from TCRdb's copy, which holds only in-frame ones; the method was immunoSEQ multiplex PCR. The sample holds about 14,000 clones, under 90% seen once. This specimen consisted of peripheral blood, obtained from a patient treated with photon-based radiotherapy. These receptors all stem from a man aged 50-59 years with gastric cancer.

V usage is TRBV11-2 and J usage is TRBJ2-2, with a tentative D call TRBD2 (5 bases). Trimming cost V 6 bases and J 3 bases, with 11 bases left between them. This CDR3 is built from 14 residues. The germline CDR1 and CDR2 sequences are SGHAT and FQNNGV. This CDR3 is CASRMDWDTGELFF. The CDR3 DNA follows: TGTGCCAGCAGGATGGACTGGGACACCGGGGAGCTGTTTTTT.

The CDR3 sequence: CASISRLGRGYTF. The DNA for the CDR3 is TGTGCCAGCATTTCCCGTTTGGGGCGAGGCTACACCTTC. The chain employs TRBV6-5 and TRBJ1-2; TRBD1 might be the D (5 bases). V shed 7 bases and J shed 8 bases, with 17 bases lying between them. The CDR3 has 13 amino acids. In germline, CDR1 is MNHEY, CDR2 SVGAGI.

J is TRBJ2-5 and V is TRBV29-1; maybe TRBD2 (5 bases). The CDR3 runs to 12 residues. CDR1 is SQVTM and CDR2 is ANQGSEA in the germline V gene. V lost 5 bases to trimming and J lost 1 base, with 8 bases between them. CDR3 residues: CSVRAGQETQYF. In DNA form, the CDR3 reads TGCAGCGTTCGGGCGGGCCAAGAGACCCAGTACTTC.

This chain's CDR3 is CASSPLGTGGSGANVLTF. In DNA form, the CDR3 reads TGTGCCAGCTCACCACTCGGGACAGGGGGCTCTGGGGCCAACGTCCTGACTTTC. The chain carries TRBV18 and TRBJ2-6; TRBD1 matches at 11 bases. V was clipped by 1 base and J by 0 bases; unmatched bases: 2. CDR1 KGHSH and CDR2 LQKENI come from the germline V gene. This CDR3 has 18 amino acids.

This chain uses TRBV9 with TRBJ1-2; TRBD1 matches 9 bases. Germline V gives CDR1 SGDLS, CDR2 YYNGEE. The V and J ends lost 3 bases and 6 bases, in that order; junction bases with no gene match: 12. The CDR3 has 16 residues. In DNA, the CDR3 is TGTGCCAGCAGCGCCCACGGGACAGGGAGCGAAAATGGCTACACCTTC. It specifies CASSAHGTGSENGYTF.

This clone was counted only a few times. The chain carries TRBV4-1 and TRBJ2-5; D gene unclear. Trimming removed 6 bases from V and 1 base from J, with 3 bases in between. CDR3 size: 11 residues. The germline V gene has CDR1 MGHRA and CDR2 YSYEKL. The CDR3 sequence is CASSLQETQYF. Written as DNA, the CDR3 is TGCGCCAGCAGTCTCCAAGAGACCCAGTACTTC.

The chain has TRBV7-8 and TRBJ1-1; D unresolved. Per germline, CDR1 SGHVS and CDR2 FQNEAQ. The CDR3 is made up of 17 amino acids. V lost 0 bases, J lost 6 bases, and 20 bases lay in between. CDR3 in amino acids: CASSLARPKDPLSEAFF. The DNA for the CDR3 is TGTGCCAGCAGCTTAGCACGACCCAAGGACCCTTTGTCTGAAGCTTTCTTT.

This clone was recorded a few times. The chain uses TRBV11-2 and TRBJ1-1; D is uncertain. The CDR3 consists of 14 residues. CDR1 and CDR2 (germline): SGHAT, FQNNGV. V dropped 5 bases and J dropped 0 bases, with 10 bases sitting between them. The CDR3 protein is CASSPSTVNTEAFF. CDR3 coding DNA: TGTGCCAGCAGCCCCTCCACAGTGAACACTGAAGCTTTCTTT.

This clone has a handful of counts. The chain carries TRBV2 and TRBJ2-2; perhaps D is TRBD1 or TRBD2 (6 bases each). The CDR3 has 16 amino acids. Per the germline V gene, CDR1 is SNHLY and CDR2 is FYNNEI. V was pared by 6 bases and J by 9 bases, with 23 bases between. The CDR3: CASRPRGRLEVRELFF. The CDR3 DNA reads as TGTGCCAGCAGGCCCCGGGGGCGTCTCGAGGTCCGGGAGCTGTTTTTT.

This clone was counted a few times. The gene calls are TRBV28 and TRBJ2-1; 8 positions agree with TRBD1. The CDR3 is made up of 13 amino acids. CDR1 MDHEN and CDR2 SYDVKM come from the germline V gene. V lost 3 bases, J lost 8 bases, and 3 bases stayed unmatched. CDR3 amino acids: CASSFQGAYEQFF. As DNA, the CDR3 is TGTGCCAGCAGTTTTCAGGGGGCCTATGAGCAGTTCTTC.

The gene calls are TRBV28 and TRBJ2-7; 9 bases agree with TRBD2. The J segment lost 0 bases and the V segment lost 3 bases, leaving 6 bases of the junction unmatched. From germline, CDR1 is MDHEN and CDR2 SYDVKM. This CDR3 has 16 residues. CDR3: CASSFGLAGLSYEQYF. The CDR3 coding sequence is TGTGCCAGCAGTTTTGGGCTAGCGGGACTCTCCTACGAGCAGTACTTC.

The rearrangement joins TRBV29-1 to TRBJ2-5; tentatively, D is TRBD1 (6 bases). The V gene lost 8 bases and the J gene lost 2 bases, with 12 bases spanning the gap. Germline V gene data show CDR1 as SQVTM and CDR2 as ANQGSEA. The CDR3 is 12 residues long. The CDR3 region is CSFQGFQETQYF. The DNA of the CDR3 is TGCAGCTTCCAGGGGTTTCAAGAGACCCAGTACTTC.

V is TRBV5-6 and J is TRBJ1-5; unclear D gene. Germline-derived CDR1 and CDR2 are SGHDT and YYEEEE. The V end was cut by 0 bases, the J end by 6 bases, with 4 bases between. CDR3 length equals 12 residues. CDR3 protein: CASSLEGQPQHF. Written as DNA, the CDR3 is TGTGCCAGCAGCTTGGAGGGTCAGCCCCAGCATTTT.